This T cell receptor (beta chain) was identified during a study of T-cell memory formation after mild COVID-19 (TCRdb year 2021). With respect to the entire study: TCR sequence clusters from the two donors were found to be largely donor specific. Two young, previously healthy adult volunteers, one female and one male, were included in the cohort. Longitudinal TCRalpha and TCRbeta repertoire sequencing tracked T-cell clones expanding and contracting after mild COVID-19 in a couple of donors.

Ficoll-Paque density gradient centrifugation was used to isolate PBMCs. The run used an Illumina NovaSeq 6000. TCRalpha and TCRbeta cDNA libraries were built by 5'RACE with constant-segment primers, adding sample barcodes and unique molecular identifiers. RNA was extracted from every sample with Trizol reagent. Library amplification was performed in two PCR steps, and a second sample barcode and Illumina TruSeq adapters were introduced in the second step. Libraries were sequenced on an Illumina NovaSeq with 2 x 150 bp paired-end reads. The authors processed their data as follows. The reads were demultiplexed and collapsed into UMI-guided consensus sequences using migec v1.2.7. With mixcr v2.1.11, UMI consensuses were aligned to TRA and TRB V and J templates and assembled into clonotypes. A clonotype was counted as expanded or contracted only when both edgeR and NoisET called the clonotype significant, with the noise models trained on biological replicates. For edgeR calls, the cutoffs were a false discovery rate-adjusted p below 0.01 and a log2 fold-change threshold of 1. As an exploratory analysis of dynamics, max-normalized trajectories of the 1000 most abundant clonotypes were examined with PCA combined with hierarchical clustering. Separately sequenced CD4+ and CD8+ repertoires were used to assign the CD4 or CD8 phenotype of responding clones. TCRdb reran the public reads through fastp at Q25 and MiXCR, keeping productive beta chains. Rows with a matching CDR3 protein are joined into one entry that keeps the most common DNA and genes. The authors' filters were not applied to this entry. Present in this sample are roughly 170,000 distinct CDR3 sequences, roughly 18% of which were seen just once. The top ten constitute roughly 3.7% of the sample.

Trimming costs V 3 bases and J 7 bases, and their ends lie 10 bases apart. CDR1 LGHDT and CDR2 YNNKEL were looked up in the germline V gene (reference sequence). The CDR3 numbers 14 residues from cysteine through phenylalanine. The sequence is cut down to CDR3 DNA, 42 bases in frame from base 1. Study-wide conclusions, independent of this receptor: SARS-CoV-2 specificity of the second-wave clones peaking on day 37 was not confirmed. Contracting CD4+ clones were located mainly in the CM and EM memory subsets, whereas CD8+ clones were found to be enriched in EMRA. Some responding clones were found in pre-infection memory, which suggests that pre-existing cross-reactive memory T cells took part in the SARS-CoV-2 response. Clones that contracted from day 15 to 85 showed balanced CD4/CD8 phenotypes, whereas a second wave of clones that expanded from day 15 to 37 leaned towards CD4+. The study included only a couple of mild cases, and larger cohorts that include severe cases with pre-infection samples were judged to be necessary.

This clonotype has only a few counts. Its target antigen remains unknown. Nothing much larger sits one base from this clone, and base qualities are not available. The receptor was isolated from a man aged 18 to 30 who had mild COVID-19 (a few samples of this study predate the infection). The sample titles of this study are shuffled in the database, so cell type and time point are left out; the donor was told from shared clones. Material for sequencing was PBMCs or a T cell subset sorted from them (not recorded which). This sequence uses TRBV3-1 and TRBJ1-6, with no confident D gene call. CDR3 protein: CASSQRHRNSPLHF. The DNA sequence follows: TGTGCCAGCAGCCAGCGACACCGAAATTCACCCCTCCACTTT.